Listed below are T cell receptor beta chains from one sample, sequenced in a study of spatial heterogeneity in lung cancer. In TCRdb, the 5' RACE reads were re-called with MiXCR into one record per CDR3 protein. The sample lists 25,000 or so distinct CDR3 sequences; about 4.7% were seen once. Sequenced material: PBMCs, taken at surgery. The receptors derive from a male donor with early-stage non-small cell lung cancer. Each CDR3 is given with its conserved first and last residue. The D gene is left open where the match is weak. The size of a clone is reported for some rows only, either as once, few or many, or as a class for expanded clones.

>TRBV11-2|TRBD1|TRBJ2-2|medium-sized
TGTGCCACGCAAAGAGGCAACAGGGGTCGGGTCCACACCGGGGAGCTGTTTTTT
CATQRGNRGRVHTGELFF
>TRBV6-2/TRBV6-3|-|TRBJ2-7|-
TGTGCCAGCAGTTATATAACAGGGCCCTACGAGCAGTACTTC
CASSYITGPYEQYF
>TRBV4-1|-|TRBJ1-1|many
TGCGCCAGCAGCCAAGATCAGTACACTGAAGCTTTCTTT
CASSQDQYTEAFF
>TRBV2|TRBD2|TRBJ2-5|many
TGTGCCAGCAGTGGTTCCCTAGCGGGAGAGGGTGAGACCCAGTACTTC
CASSGSLAGEGETQYF
>TRBV6-6|TRBD2|TRBJ2-4|many
TGTGCCAGCAGTTACGGCCCCGGGGCGCGGGGGGAAAACATTCAGTACTTC
CASSYGPGARGENIQYF
>TRBV20-1|-|TRBJ2-3|many
TGCAGTGCTAGAACAACCGCCTCCACAGATACGCAGTATTTT
CSARTTASTDTQYF
>TRBV27|TRBD1|TRBJ1-1|many
TGTGCCAGCAGTTTAGGACAGGGGATCTGGGCAACTGAAGCTTTCTTT
CASSLGQGIWATEAFF
>TRBV4-2|TRBD1|TRBJ1-2|many
TGTGCCAGCAGCCAAGGAGGGGGCGGCCGTGAATATGGCTACACCTTC
CASSQGGGGREYGYTF
>TRBV6-2/TRBV6-3|-|TRBJ1-6|many
TGTGCCAGCAAACTCAGGGACTACAATTCACCCCTCCACTTT
CASKLRDYNSPLHF
>TRBV2|-|TRBJ1-5|many
TGTGCCAGCAGTTCCAACAGGGTCCAGCCCCAGCATTTT
CASSSNRVQPQHF
>TRBV13|-|TRBJ2-1|many
TGTGCCAGCAGCTCCCGAAATGAGCAGTTCTTC
CASSSRNEQFF
>TRBV20-1|-|TRBJ2-7|many
TGCAGTGCTAGACCCCCGACGGATAGCTCCTACGAGCAGTACTTC
CSARPPTDSSYEQYF
>TRBV7-3|-|TRBJ2-7|medium-sized
TGTGCCAGCAGCAGAACCCTTGGACCAGCCTACGAGCAGTACTTC
CASSRTLGPAYEQYF
>TRBV20-1|-|TRBJ2-7|many
TGCAGTGCTAGAAAAGCAGGTTTCTACGAGCAGTACTTC
CSARKAGFYEQYF
>TRBV6-2/TRBV6-3|-|TRBJ2-4|many
TGTGCCAGCAGACAAGGTGGAGCCAAAAACATTCAGTACTTC
CASRQGGAKNIQYF
>TRBV30|-|TRBJ2-3|-
TGTGCCTGCGCCCAGTGGGGCCGTCGAGGGACAGATACGCAGTATTTT
CACAQWGRRGTDTQYF
>TRBV3-1|TRBD1|TRBJ2-7|many
TGTGCCAGCAGTCCCAGCGACAGGGGGCTTGGCGAGCAGTACTTC
CASSPSDRGLGEQYF
>TRBV2|TRBD2|TRBJ2-1|many
TGTGCCAGCAGCATACTAGGACTAGCGGGAGGCAATGAGCAGTTCTTC
CASSILGLAGGNEQFF
>TRBV28|-|TRBJ1-2|many
TGTGCCAGCAGTTTAGTCAGTAACTATGGCTACACCTTC
CASSLVSNYGYTF
>TRBV6-1|TRBD2|TRBJ2-7|many
TGTGCCACCCTCGTTGCGATTAGCGGGAGTTCCGAGCAGTACTTC
CATLVAISGSSEQYF
>TRBV28|TRBD1|TRBJ1-5|many
TGTGCCAGCAGTTCAGGACAGGGGGATCAGCCCCAGCATTTT
CASSSGQGDQPQHF
>TRBV6-5|TRBD1|TRBJ2-1|-
TGTGCCAGCAGTTACTCTACAGGGGGCATATATGAGCAGTTCTTC
CASSYSTGGIYEQFF